This T cell receptor (beta chain) was observed in a study of human T cells and chemical hapten exposure. For the study at large: Once 0.01% DPC had been applied to the upper back by patch test, readings were taken at 6 days.

This clonotype was counted at least ten times. Antigen specificity is unknown. Study-level results: While controls formed fewer of them, expanded TCRs formed significantly more large CDR3 similarity clusters.

Described time point: patch test 1, 2 weeks after DPC sensitization. Treatment reported: therapeutic diphenylcyclopropenone sensitization with weekly scalp DPC. Total RNA came from unfractionated whole blood. What the library attached to individual cDNA molecules were unique molecular identifiers. TCRdb re-called the RACE reads through MiXCR, storing one row per CDR3 protein. There are around 44,000 distinct CDR3 sequences in the sample; 3% to 4.5% occur only once, and 20% to 30% lies in the top ten. The CDR3 consists of 24 residues. V trimming: 6 bases; J trimming: 4 bases; junction bases outside the gene matches: 31. CDR1 and CDR2 from the germline V gene are MDHEN and SYDVKM.

The chain couples TRBV28 to TRBJ2-3; 13 nucleotides match TRBD2. This TCR came from a man aged 50 or older with alopecia areata. Some clones in this sample may be carry-over from other donors' samples. Sequencing used whole blood, obtained in connection with sensitization to the hapten diphenylcyclopropenone (DPC). The CDR3 protein is CASSTIWTVGGLAGAPLRPDTQYF. CDR3 nucleotides: TGTGCCAGCAGCACTATTTGGACAGTTGGCGGACTAGCGGGAGCCCCCTTACGTCCAGATACGCAGTATTTT.